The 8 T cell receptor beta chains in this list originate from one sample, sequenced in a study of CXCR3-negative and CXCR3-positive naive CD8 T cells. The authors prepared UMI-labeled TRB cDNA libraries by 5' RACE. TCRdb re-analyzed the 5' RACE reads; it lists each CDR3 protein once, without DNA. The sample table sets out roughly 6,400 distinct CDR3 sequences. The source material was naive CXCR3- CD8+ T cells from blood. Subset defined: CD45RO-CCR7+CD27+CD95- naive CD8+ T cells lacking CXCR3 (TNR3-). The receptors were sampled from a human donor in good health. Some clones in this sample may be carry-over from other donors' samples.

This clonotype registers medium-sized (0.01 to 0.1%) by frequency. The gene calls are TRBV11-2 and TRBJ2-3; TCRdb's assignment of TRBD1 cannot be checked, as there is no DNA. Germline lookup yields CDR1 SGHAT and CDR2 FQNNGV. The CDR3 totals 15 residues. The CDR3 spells CASSPRDGGTDTQYF.

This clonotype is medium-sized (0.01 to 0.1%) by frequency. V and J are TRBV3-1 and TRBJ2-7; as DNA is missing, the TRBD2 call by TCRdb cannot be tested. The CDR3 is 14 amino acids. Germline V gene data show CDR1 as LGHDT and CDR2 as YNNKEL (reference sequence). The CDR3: CASSQRVSRGEQYF.

The CDR3 sequence is CSVNGLAGEYNEQFF. The V and J genes are TRBV29-1 and TRBJ2-1; TCRdb indicates TRBD2, and absent DNA this call remains unverified. Germline V CDR1 and CDR2: SQVTM, ANQGSEA. CDR3 length: 15 amino acids.

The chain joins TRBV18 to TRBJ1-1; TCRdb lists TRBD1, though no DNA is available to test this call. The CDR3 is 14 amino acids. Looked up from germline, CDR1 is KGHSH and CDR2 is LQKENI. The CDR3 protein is CASSPTGSATEAFF.

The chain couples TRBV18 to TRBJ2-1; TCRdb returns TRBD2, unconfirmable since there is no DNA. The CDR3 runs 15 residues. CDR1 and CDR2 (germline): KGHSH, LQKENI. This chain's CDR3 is CASSPGLGWDNEQFF.

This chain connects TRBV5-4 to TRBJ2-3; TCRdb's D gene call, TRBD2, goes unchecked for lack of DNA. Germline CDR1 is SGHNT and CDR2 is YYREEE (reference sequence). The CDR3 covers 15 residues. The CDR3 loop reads CASSLGLAITDTQYF.

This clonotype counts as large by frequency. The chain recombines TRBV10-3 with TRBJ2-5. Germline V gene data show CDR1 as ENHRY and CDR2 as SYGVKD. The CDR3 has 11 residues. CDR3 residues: CAISEGETQYF.

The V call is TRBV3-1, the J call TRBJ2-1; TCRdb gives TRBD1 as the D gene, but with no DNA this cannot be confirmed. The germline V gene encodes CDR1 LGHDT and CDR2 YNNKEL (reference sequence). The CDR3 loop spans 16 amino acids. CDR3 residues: CASSQASGQDYNEQFF.